This passage covers 2 T cell receptor beta chains from one sample sequenced in a study of cytomegalovirus exposure and HLA in healthy donors. Profiling relied on immunoSEQ multiplex PCR, and the TCRdb table lists in-frame clones only, not all of them. The table shows about 160,000 clones, with about 90% occurring only once. The sequencing input was PBMCs. The receptors come from a woman aged 18-29 years in good health and CMV-seropositive.

This chain links TRBV7-6 with TRBJ2-5; TRBD1 matches 9 bases. J lost 4 bases, V lost 5 bases, and 2 bases had no gene match. This CDR3 comprises 13 residues. CDR1 and CDR2 (germline): SGHVS, FNYEAQ. The CDR3 nucleotides read TGTGCCAGCAGCCCACAGGGGGCAGAGACCCAGTACTTC. Its protein product is CASSPQGAETQYF. Drawing the rest from reference TRBV7-6 and TRBJ2-5, the complete variable domain is GAGVSQSPRYKVTKRGQDVALRCDPISGHVSLYWYRQALGQGPEFLTYFNYEAQQDKSGLPNDRFSAERPEGSISTLTIQRTEQRDSAMYRCASSPQGAETQYFGPGTRLLVL.

The gene calls are TRBV7-2 and TRBJ2-5; tentative D call: TRBD2 (5 bases). Trimming removed 3 bases at V and 4 bases at J, with 18 bases between. Germline V lookup: CDR1 SGHTA, CDR2 FQGNSA. The CDR3 is 16 amino acids. The chain's CDR3 is CASSFLQAREGETQYF. The CDR3 region has the DNA TGTGCCAGCAGCTTCCTTCAGGCCCGGGAAGGAGAGACCCAGTACTTC.